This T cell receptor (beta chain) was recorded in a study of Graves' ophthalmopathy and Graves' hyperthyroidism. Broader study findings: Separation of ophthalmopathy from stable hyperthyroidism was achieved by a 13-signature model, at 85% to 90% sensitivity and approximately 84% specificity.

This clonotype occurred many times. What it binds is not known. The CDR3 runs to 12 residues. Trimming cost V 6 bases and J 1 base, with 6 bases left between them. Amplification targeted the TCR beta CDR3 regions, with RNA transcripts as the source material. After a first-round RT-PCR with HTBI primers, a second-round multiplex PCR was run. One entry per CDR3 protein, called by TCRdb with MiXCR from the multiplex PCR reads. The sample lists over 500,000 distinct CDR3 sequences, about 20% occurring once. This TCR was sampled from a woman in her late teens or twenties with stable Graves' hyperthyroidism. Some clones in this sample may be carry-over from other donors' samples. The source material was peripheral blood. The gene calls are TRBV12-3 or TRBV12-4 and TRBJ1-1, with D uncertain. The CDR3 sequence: CASSPWNTEAFF. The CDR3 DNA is TGTGCCAGCAGCCCTTGGAACACTGAAGCTTTCTTT.